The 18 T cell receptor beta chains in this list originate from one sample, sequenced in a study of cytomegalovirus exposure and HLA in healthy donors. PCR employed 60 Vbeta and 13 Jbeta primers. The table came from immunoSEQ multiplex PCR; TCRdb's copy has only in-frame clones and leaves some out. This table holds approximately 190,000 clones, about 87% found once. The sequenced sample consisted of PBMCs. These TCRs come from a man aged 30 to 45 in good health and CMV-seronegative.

Here the CDR3 reads CASRTLGEANYGYTF. As DNA, the CDR3 is TGTGCCAGCAGGACCTTAGGGGAGGCTAACTATGGCTACACCTTC. V is TRBV6-6 and J is TRBJ1-2, with D possibly TRBD1 on 5 matching bases. V lost 6 bases and J lost 0, with 14 bases in between. The CDR3 is made up of 15 amino acids. Germline CDR1 reads MNHNY; CDR2 reads SVGAGI (reference sequence).

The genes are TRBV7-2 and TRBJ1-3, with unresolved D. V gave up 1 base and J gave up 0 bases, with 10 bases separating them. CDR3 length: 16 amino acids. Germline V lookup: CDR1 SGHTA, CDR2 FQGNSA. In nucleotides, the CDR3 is TGTGCCAGCAGCTTAGGCGCCAGACACTCTGGAAACACCATATATTTT. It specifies CASSLGARHSGNTIYF.

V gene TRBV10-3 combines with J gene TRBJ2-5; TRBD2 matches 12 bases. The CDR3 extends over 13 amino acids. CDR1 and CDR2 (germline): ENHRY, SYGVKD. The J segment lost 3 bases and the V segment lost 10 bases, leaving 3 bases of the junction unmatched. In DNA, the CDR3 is TGTGCCACTCGACTAGCGGGGGAAGAGACCCAGTACTTC. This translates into CATRLAGEETQYF.

The CDR3 is CASSLRLGGSTEAFF. The DNA for the CDR3 is TGTGCCAGCAGCTTAAGGCTGGGGGGGAGCACTGAAGCTTTCTTT. The V call is TRBV11-2, the J call TRBJ1-1, with D perhaps matching TRBD1 (5 bases). Germline CDR1 SGHAT, CDR2 FQNNGV. There are 15 residues in the CDR3. V gave up 2 bases and J gave up 4 bases, with 14 bases separating them.

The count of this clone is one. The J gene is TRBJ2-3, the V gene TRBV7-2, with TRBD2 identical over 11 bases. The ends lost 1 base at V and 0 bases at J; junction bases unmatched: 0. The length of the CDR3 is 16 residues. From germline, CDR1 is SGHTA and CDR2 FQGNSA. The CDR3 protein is CASSLGLAGSTDTQYF. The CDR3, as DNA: TGTGCCAGCAGCTTAGGACTAGCGGGGAGCACAGATACGCAGTATTTT.

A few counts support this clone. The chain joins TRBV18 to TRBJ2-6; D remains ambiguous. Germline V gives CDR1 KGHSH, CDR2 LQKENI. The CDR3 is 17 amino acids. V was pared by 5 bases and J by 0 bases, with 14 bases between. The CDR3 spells CASSISAEFSGANVLTF. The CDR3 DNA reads TGTGCCAGCTCAATCTCGGCGGAATTCTCTGGGGCCAACGTCCTGACTTTC. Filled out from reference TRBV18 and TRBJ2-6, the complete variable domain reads NAGVMQNPRHLVRRRGQEARLRCSPMKGHSHVYWYRQLPEEGLKFMVYLQKENIIDESGMPKERFSAEFPKEGPSILRIQQVVRGDSAAYFCASSISAEFSGANVLTFGAGSRLTVL.

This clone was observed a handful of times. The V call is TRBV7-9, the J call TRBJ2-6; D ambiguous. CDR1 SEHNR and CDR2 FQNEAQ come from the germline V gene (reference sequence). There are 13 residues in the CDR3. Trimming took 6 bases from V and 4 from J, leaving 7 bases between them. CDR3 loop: CASSPPGANVLTF. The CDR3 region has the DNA TGTGCCAGCAGTCCTCCCGGGGCCAACGTCCTGACTTTC.

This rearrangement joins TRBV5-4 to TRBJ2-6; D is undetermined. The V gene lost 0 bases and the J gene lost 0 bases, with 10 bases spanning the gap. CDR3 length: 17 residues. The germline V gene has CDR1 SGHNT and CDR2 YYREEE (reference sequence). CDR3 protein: CASSLDIPDSGANVLTF. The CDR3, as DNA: TGTGCCAGCAGCTTGGATATACCAGACTCTGGGGCCAACGTCCTGACTTTC.

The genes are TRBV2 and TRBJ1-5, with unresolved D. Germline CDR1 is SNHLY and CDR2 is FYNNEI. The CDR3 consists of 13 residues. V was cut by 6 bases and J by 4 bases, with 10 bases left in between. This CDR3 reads CASSVPANQPQHF. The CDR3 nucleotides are TGTGCCAGCAGCGTCCCAGCGAATCAGCCCCAGCATTTT. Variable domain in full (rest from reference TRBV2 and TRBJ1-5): EPEVTQTPSHQVTQMGQEVILRCVPISNHLYFYWYRQILGQKVEFLVSFYNNEISEKSEIFDDQFSVERPDGSNFTLKIRSTKLEDSAMYFCASSVPANQPQHFGDGTRLSIL.

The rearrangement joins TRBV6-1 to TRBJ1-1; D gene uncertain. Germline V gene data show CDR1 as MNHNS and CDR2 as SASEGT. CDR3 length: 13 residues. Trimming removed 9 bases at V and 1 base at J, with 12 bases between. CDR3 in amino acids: CASSRISNTEAFF. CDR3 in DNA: TGTGCCAGTTCGAGGATCTCGAACACTGAAGCTTTCTTT.

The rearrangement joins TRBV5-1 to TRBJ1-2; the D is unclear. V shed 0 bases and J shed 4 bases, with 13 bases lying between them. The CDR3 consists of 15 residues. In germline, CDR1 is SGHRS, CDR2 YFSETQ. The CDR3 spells CASSLGGRGTYGYTF. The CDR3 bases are TGCGCCAGCAGCTTGGGTGGGCGGGGAACCTATGGCTACACCTTC. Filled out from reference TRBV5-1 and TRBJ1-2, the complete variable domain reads KAGVTQTPRYLIKTRGQQVTLSCSPISGHRSVSWYQQTPGQGLQFLFEYFSETQRNKGNFPGRFSGRQFSNSRSEMNVSTLELGDSALYLCASSLGGRGTYGYTFGSGTRLTVV.

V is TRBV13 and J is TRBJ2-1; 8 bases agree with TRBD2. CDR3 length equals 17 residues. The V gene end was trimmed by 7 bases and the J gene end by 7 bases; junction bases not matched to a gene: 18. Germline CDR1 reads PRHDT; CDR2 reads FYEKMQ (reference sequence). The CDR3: CASTPAGGLVGDNEQFF. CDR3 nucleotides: TGTGCCAGCACCCCCGCGGGGGGACTAGTCGGGGATAATGAGCAGTTCTTC.

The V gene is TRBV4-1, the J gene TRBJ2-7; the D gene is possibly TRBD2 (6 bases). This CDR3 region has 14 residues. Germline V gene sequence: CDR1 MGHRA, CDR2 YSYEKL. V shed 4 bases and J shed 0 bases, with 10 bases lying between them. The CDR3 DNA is TGCGCCAGCAGCCCTGGGAGGAGCTCCTACGAGCAGTACTTC. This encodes CASSPGRSSYEQYF.

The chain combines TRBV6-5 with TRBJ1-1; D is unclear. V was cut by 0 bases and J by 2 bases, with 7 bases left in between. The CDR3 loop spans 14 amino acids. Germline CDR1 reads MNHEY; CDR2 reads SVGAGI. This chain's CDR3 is CASSYSRQNTEAFF. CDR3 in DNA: TGTGCCAGCAGTTACTCGAGGCAAAACACTGAAGCTTTCTTT.

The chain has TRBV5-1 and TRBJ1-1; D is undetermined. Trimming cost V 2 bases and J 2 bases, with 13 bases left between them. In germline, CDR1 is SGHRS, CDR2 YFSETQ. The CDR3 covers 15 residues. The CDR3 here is CASSFRNVRNTEAFF. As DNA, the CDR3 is TGCGCCAGCAGCTTCAGAAACGTCCGTAACACTGAAGCTTTCTTT.

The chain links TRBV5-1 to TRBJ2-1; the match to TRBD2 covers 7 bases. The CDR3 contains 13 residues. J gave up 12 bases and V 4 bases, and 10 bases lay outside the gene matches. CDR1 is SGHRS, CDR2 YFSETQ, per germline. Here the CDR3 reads CASSPPTSSTQFF. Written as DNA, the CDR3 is TGCGCCAGCAGCCCCCCGACTAGCTCCACGCAGTTCTTC.

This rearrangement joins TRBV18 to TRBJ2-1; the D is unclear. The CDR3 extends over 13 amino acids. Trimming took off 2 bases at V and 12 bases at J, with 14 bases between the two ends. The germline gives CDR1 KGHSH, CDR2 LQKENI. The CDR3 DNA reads TGTGCCAGCTCACCAACGGCTAGAGCGTGGCAGTTCTTC. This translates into CASSPTARAWQFF. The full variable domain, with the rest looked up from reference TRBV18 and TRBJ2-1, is NAGVMQNPRHLVRRRGQEARLRCSPMKGHSHVYWYRQLPEEGLKFMVYLQKENIIDESGMPKERFSAEFPKEGPSILRIQQVVRGDSAAYFCASSPTARAWQFFGPGTRLTVL.

The CDR3 bases are TGTGCCAGCAGTTTATCGGGGGGCGTCTATGGCTACACCTTC. Encoded protein: CASSLSGGVYGYTF. The chain links TRBV28 to TRBJ1-2; TRBD1 is a possible D gene (6 bases). V shed 1 base and J shed 4 bases, with 10 bases lying between them. The germline CDR1 and CDR2 sequences are MDHEN and SYDVKM. This CDR3 region has 14 residues.